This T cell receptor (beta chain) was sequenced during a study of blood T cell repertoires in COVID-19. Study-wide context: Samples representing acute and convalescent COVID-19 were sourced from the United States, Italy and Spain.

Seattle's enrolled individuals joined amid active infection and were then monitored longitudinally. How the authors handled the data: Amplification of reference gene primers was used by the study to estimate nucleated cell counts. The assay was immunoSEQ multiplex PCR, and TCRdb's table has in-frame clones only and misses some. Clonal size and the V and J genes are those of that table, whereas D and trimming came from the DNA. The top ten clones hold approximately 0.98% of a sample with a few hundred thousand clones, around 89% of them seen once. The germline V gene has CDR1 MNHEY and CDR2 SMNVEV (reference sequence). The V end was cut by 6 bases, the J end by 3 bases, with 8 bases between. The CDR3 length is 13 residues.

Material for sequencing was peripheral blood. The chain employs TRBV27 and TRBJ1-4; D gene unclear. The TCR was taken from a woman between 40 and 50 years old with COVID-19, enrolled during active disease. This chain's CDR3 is CASSEDSNEKLFF. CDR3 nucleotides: TGTGCCAGCAGCGAGGATTCTAATGAAAAACTGTTTTTT.